The present T cell receptor beta chain was sequenced within a study of siplizumab effects on memory and regulatory T cells. V gave up 7 bases and J gave up 5 bases; unmatched junction bases: 8. CDR3 size: 15 residues. Germline CDR1 SGHNT, CDR2 YENEEA. Overall study findings and caveats: Alloreactive sequences tracing back to unstimulated CD4+ memory cells fell significantly with siplizumab. Among mappable alloreactive CD4+ clones, the Treg-derived fraction averaged around 70% with siplizumab versus under 30% in controls.

This clone was found once. As yet, its antigen is unknown. In each sample, about 10^5 TCR templates were assayed. The assay was immunoSEQ multiplex PCR, and TCRdb's table has in-frame clones only and misses some. This repertoire shows approximately 68,000 clones, about 90% found once; its top ten account for more than 25%. The sequence came from a human donor in good health. What was sequenced was CD8+ T cells sorted from blood. The chain recombines TRBV11-3 with TRBJ1-5; the match to TRBD1 covers 10 bases. CDR3 sequence (DNA): TGTGCCAGCACCGGAGAGACAGGGGGCGATCAGCCCCAGCATTTT. It yields the protein CASTGETGGDQPQHF.